The present entry profiles one TCR beta chain with its context. Its target is not known. CDR3 size: 12 residues. Trimming took 5 bases from V and 11 from J, leaving 16 bases between them. Per the germline V gene, CDR1 is SGHKS and CDR2 is YYEKEE (reference sequence). The record originates from a study of blood T cells in healthy people across ages. As for the study in general: The capture of about one barcoded beta molecule per two T cells was achieved by template switching. Points from the study as a whole: Significant beta diversity loss was already apparent by age roughly 38, declining roughly linearly. Greater diversity and more naive CD4+ cells were seen in long-lived donors than in aged donors.

Staff drew 9 to 10 milliliters of peripheral blood from each donor. A second about 7 to 12 cycle PCR used barcoded and J-beta primers. TCRdb itself ran the 5' RACE reads through MiXCR, one entry per CDR3 protein. The top ten clones hold 7.7% of a sample with around 1,700,000 distinct CDR3 sequences, about 28% of them seen once. The rearrangement links TRBV5-5 to TRBJ2-5; TRBD1 might be the D (6 bases). The TCR originated in a young woman in good health. The sequenced material came from blood. CDR3 DNA: TGTGCCAGCAGACAAACAGGGAGTGAGCAGTACTTC. Translation gives CASRQTGSEQYF.